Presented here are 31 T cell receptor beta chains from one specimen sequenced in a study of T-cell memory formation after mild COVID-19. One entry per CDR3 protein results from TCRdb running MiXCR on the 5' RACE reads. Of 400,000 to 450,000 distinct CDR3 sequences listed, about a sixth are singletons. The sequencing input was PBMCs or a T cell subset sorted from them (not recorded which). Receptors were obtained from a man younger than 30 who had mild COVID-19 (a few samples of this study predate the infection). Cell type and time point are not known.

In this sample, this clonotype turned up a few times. Here the CDR3 reads CASSSGGRAQPQHF. DNA of the CDR3: TGTGCCAGCAGTAGCGGGGGGAGGGCTCAGCCCCAGCATTTT. The chain uses TRBV12-3 or TRBV12-4 and TRBJ1-5; perhaps TRBD1 as D (5 bases). The CDR3 contains 14 residues. V dropped 5 bases and J dropped 6 bases, with 14 bases sitting between them.

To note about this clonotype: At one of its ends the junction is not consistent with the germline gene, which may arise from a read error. CDR3 loop: CASSPIGQGVNTEAF. For the CDR3, the DNA is TGCGCCAGCAGCCCGATCGGACAGGGAGTGAACACTGAAGCTTTT. This sequence joins TRBV4-3 and TRBJ1-1; 8 positions match TRBD1. Germline CDR1 and CDR2: LGHNA and YSLEER. This CDR3 comprises 15 residues.

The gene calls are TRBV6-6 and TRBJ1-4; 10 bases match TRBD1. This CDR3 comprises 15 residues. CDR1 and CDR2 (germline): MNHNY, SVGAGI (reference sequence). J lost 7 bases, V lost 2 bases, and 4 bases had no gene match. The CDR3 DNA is TGTGCCAGCAGTTACGGGACAGGGGCCGGTGAAAAACTGTTTTTT. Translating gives CASSYGTGAGEKLFF.

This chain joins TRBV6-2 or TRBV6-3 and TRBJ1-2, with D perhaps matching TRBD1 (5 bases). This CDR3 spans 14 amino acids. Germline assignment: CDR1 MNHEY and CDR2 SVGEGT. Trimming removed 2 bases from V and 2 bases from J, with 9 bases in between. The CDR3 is CASSYLGGNYGYTF. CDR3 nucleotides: TGTGCCAGCAGTTACCTGGGGGGAAACTATGGCTACACCTTC.

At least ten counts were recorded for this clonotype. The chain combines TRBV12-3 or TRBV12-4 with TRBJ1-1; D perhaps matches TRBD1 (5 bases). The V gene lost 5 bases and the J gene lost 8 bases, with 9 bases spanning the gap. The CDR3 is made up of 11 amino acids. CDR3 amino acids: CASSPGPEAFF. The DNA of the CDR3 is TGTGCCAGCAGTCCGGGACCCGAAGCTTTCTTT.

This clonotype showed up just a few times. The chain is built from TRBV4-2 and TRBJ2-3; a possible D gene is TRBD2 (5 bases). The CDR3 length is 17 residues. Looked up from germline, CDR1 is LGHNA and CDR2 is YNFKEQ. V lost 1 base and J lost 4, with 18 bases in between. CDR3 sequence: CASSQVEAQAASDTQYF. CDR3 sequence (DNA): TGTGCCAGCAGCCAAGTAGAGGCACAAGCGGCGTCAGATACGCAGTATTTT.

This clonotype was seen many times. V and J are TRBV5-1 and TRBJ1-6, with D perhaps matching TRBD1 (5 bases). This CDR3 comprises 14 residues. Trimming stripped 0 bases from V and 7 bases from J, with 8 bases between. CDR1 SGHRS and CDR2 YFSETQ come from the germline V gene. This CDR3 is CASSLGQINSPLHF. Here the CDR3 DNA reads TGCGCCAGCAGCTTGGGACAGATAAATTCACCCCTCCACTTT. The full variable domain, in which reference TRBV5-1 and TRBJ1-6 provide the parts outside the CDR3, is KAGVTQTPRYLIKTRGQQVTLSCSPISGHRSVSWYQQTPGQGLQFLFEYFSETQRNKGNFPGRFSGRQFSNSRSEMNVSTLELGDSALYLCASSLGQINSPLHFGNGTRLTVT.

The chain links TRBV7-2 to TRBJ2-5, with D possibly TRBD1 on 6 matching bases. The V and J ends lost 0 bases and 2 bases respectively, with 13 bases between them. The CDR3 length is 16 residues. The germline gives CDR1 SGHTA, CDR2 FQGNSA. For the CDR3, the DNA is TGTGCCAGCAGCTTAGCGCGTATTAGGGGGCAAGAGACCCAGTACTTC. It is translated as CASSLARIRGQETQYF.

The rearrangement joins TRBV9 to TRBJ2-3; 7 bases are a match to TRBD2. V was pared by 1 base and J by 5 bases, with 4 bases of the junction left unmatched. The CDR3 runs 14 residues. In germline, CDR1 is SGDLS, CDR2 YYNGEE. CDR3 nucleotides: TGTGCCAGCAGCGTAATTGGGGGGGAAGATACGCAGTATTTT. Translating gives CASSVIGGEDTQYF.

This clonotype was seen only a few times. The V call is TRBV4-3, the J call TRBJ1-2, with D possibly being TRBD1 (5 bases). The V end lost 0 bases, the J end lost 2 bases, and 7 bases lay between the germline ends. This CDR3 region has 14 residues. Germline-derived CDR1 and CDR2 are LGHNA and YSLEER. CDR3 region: CASSQERGNYGYTF. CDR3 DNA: TGCGCCAGCAGCCAAGAACGGGGGAACTATGGCTACACCTTC.

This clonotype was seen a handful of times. The CDR3 protein is CASSLASGEQFF. CDR3 coding DNA: TGTGCCAGCAGCTTGGCCTCGGGGGAGCAGTTCTTC. This chain connects TRBV5-5 to TRBJ2-1; D perhaps matches TRBD2 (5 bases). Trimming cost V 0 bases and J 10 bases, with 8 bases left between them. CDR1 is SGHKS and CDR2 is YYEKEE in the germline V gene (reference sequence). The CDR3 extends over 12 amino acids.

This chain's CDR3 is CASSSSRQGLRYNSPLHF. CDR3 nucleotides: TGTGCCAGCAGCTCTTCGAGACAGGGCCTTCGCTATAATTCACCCCTCCACTTT. This sequence joins TRBV7-2 and TRBJ1-6, with 7 nucleotides matching TRBD1. The germline V gene encodes CDR1 SGHTA and CDR2 FQGNSA. There are 18 residues in the CDR3. Unmatched junction bases numbered 12, after V lost 4 bases and J lost 3 bases.

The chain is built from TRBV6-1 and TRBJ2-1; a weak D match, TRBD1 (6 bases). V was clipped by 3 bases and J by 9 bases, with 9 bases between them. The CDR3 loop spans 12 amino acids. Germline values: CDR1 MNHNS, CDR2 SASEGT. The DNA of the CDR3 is TGTGCCAGCAGTGACAGGGGTGGTGAGCAGTTCTTC. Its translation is CASSDRGGEQFF.

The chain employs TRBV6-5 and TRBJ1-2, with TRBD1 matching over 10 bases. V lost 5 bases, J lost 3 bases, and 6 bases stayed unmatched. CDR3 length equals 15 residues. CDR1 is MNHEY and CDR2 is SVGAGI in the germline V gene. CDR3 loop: CASSPRQGAYYGYTF. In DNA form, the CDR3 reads TGTGCCAGCAGTCCTCGACAGGGGGCTTACTATGGCTACACCTTC.

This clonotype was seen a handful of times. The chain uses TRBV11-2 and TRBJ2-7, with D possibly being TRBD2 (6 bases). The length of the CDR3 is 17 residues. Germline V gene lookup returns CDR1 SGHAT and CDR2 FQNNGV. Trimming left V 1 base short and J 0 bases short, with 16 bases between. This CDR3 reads CASSLGGSGSISYEQYF. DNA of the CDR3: TGTGCCAGCAGCTTAGGAGGGAGCGGGTCCATCTCCTACGAGCAGTACTTC.

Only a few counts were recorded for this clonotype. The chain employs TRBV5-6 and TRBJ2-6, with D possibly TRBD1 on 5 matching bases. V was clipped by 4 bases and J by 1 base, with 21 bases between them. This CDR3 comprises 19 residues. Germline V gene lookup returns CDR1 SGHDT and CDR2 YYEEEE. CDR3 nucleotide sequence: TGTGCCAGCAGCCCCGTCATTTGGGGCTCAGCTTCTGGGGCCAACGTCCTGACTTTC. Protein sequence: CASSPVIWGSASGANVLTF.

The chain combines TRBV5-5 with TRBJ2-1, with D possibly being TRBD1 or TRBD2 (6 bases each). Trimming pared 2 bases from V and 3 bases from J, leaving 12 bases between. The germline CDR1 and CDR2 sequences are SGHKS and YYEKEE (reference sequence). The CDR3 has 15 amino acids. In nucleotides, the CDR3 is TGTGCCAGCAGCTTCGGGGGCCGCCTCTACAATGAGCAGTTCTTC. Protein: CASSFGGRLYNEQFF.

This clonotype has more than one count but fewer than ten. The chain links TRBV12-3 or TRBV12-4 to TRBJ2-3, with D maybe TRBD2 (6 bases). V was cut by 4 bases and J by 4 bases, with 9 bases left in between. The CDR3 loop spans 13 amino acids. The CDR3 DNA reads TGTGCCAGCAGTTACTCTAGCGCAGATACGCAGTATTTT. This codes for CASSYSSADTQYF.

This CDR3 is CSGQGENEKLFF. CDR3 sequence (DNA): TGCAGTGGACAGGGGGAGAATGAAAAACTGTTTTTT. This chain joins TRBV20-1 and TRBJ1-4; 9 nucleotides line up with TRBD1. In germline, CDR1 is DFQATT, CDR2 SNEGSKA (reference sequence). J gave up 5 bases and V 7 bases, and 2 bases lay outside the gene matches. The CDR3 sequence is 12 residues long.

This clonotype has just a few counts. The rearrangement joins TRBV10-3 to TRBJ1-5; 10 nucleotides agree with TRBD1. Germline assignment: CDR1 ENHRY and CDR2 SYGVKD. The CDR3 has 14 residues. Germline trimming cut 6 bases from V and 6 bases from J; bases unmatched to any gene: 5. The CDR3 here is CAIREDRGSQPQHF. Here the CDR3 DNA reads TGTGCCATCAGGGAGGACAGGGGGAGTCAGCCCCAGCATTTT.

This CDR3 reads CASSVGGTSGETQYF. The DNA of the CDR3 is TGTGCCAGCAGCGTGGGGGGGACCAGCGGAGAGACCCAGTACTTC. The chain carries TRBV9 and TRBJ2-5; 7 bases line up with TRBD2. The germline CDR1 and CDR2 sequences are SGDLS and YYNGEE. CDR3 length: 15 amino acids. The ends lost 2 bases at V and 4 bases at J; junction bases unmatched: 8.

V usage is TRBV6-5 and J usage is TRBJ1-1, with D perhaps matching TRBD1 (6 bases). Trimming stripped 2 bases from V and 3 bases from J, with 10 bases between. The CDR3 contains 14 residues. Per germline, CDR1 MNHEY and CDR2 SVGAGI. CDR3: CASSYRGGHTEAFF. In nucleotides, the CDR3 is TGTGCCAGCAGTTACCGAGGGGGGCACACTGAAGCTTTCTTT.

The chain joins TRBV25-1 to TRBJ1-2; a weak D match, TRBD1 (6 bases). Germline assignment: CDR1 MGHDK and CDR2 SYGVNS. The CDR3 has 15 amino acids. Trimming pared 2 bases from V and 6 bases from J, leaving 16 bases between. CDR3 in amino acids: CASSEPVRGVDGYTF. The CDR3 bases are TGTGCCAGCAGTGAACCCGTCAGGGGAGTGGATGGCTACACCTTC.

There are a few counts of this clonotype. The CDR3 is CASSLTGYRNEQYF. The CDR3 nucleotides read TGTGCCAGCAGCTTGACAGGGTATCGGAACGAGCAGTACTTC. J is TRBJ2-7 and V is TRBV9, with 7 bases matching TRBD1. The CDR3 runs to 14 residues. The V gene's germline CDR1 is SGDLS and CDR2 YYNGEE. J lost 5 bases, V lost 4 bases, and 9 bases had no gene match. The full variable domain, its missing parts supplied by reference TRBV9 and TRBJ2-7, is DSGVTQTPKHLITATGQRVTLRCSPRSGDLSVYWYQQSLDQGLQFLIQYYNGEERAKGNILERFSAQQFPDLHSELNLSSLELGDSALYFCASSLTGYRNEQYFGPGTRLTVT.

The CDR3 nucleotides read TGTGCCAGCAGCGTCCAGTCCGGGGGAGAGACCCAGTACTTC. This sequence encodes CASSVQSGGETQYF. The gene calls are TRBV7-2 and TRBJ2-5; perhaps TRBD2 as D (6 bases). The germline CDR1 and CDR2 sequences are SGHTA and FQGNSA. Deletions cut 5 bases from V and 4 bases from J, with 14 bases between. The CDR3 has 14 residues.

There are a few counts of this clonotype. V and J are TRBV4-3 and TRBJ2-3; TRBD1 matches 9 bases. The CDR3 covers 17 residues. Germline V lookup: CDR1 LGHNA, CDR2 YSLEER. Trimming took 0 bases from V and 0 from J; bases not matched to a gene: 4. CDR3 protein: CASSQDRTGASTDTQYF. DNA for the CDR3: TGCGCCAGCAGCCAAGATAGGACAGGGGCGAGCACAGATACGCAGTATTTT.

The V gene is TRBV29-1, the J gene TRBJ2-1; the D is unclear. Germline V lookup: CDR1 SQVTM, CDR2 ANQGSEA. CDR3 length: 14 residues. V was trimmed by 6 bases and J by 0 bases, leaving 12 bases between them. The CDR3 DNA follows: TGCAGCGTCGCTACAGTAAACTCCTACAATGAGCAGTTCTTC. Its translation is CSVATVNSYNEQFF.

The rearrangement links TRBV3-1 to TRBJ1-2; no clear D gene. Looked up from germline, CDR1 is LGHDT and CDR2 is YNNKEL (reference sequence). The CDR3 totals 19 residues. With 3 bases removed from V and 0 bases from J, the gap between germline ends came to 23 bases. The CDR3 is CASSQIGKGEGWANYGYTF. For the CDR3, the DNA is TGTGCCAGCAGCCAGATCGGGAAGGGCGAAGGTTGGGCTAACTATGGCTACACCTTC.

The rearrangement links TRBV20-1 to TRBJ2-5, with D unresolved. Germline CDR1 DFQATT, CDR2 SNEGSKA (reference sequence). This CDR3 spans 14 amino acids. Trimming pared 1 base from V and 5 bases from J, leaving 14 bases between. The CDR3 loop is CSARALGHGETQYF. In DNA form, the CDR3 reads TGCAGTGCTAGAGCGCTGGGCCATGGGGAGACCCAGTACTTC.

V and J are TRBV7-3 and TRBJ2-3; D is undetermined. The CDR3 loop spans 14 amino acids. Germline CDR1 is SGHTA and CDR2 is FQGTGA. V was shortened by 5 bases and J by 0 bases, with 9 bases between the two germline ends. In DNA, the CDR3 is TGTGCCAGCAGCCCGCAACATAGCACAGATACGCAGTATTTT. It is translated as CASSPQHSTDTQYF.

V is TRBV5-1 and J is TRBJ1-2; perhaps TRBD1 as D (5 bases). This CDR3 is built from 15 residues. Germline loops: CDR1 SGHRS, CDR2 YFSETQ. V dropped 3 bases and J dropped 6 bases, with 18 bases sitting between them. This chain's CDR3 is CASSSVFREKNGYTF. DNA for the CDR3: TGCGCCAGCAGCTCGGTTTTCAGGGAGAAGAATGGCTACACCTTC.